These 5 T cell receptor beta chains share one sample of origin, sequenced in a study of cytomegalovirus exposure and HLA in healthy donors. PCR employed 60 Vbeta and 13 Jbeta primers. Only in-frame clones appear in the TCRdb table, and some are missing; sequencing was by immunoSEQ multiplex PCR. Found here are some 72,000 clones; the top ten clones hold 4% to 5.5%. Sequenced input: PBMCs. These receptors were taken from a man in his forties in good health and CMV-seronegative.

This chain uses TRBV5-4 with TRBJ2-3; D perhaps matches TRBD2 (5 bases). V was trimmed by 2 bases and J by 2 bases, leaving 18 bases between them. This CDR3 comprises 17 residues. Germline-derived CDR1 and CDR2 are SGHNT and YYREEE (reference sequence). The CDR3 region is CASSFGVRVGYTDTQYF. CDR3 nucleotides: TGTGCCAGCAGCTTCGGGGTGCGAGTGGGATACACAGATACGCAGTATTTT.

The chain is built from TRBV27 and TRBJ2-5, with TRBD2 matching 7 bases. The assigned J gene may be wrong: the sequence end matches TRBJ2-7 better. The CDR3 is 14 residues long. The germline CDR1 and CDR2 sequences are MNHEY and SMNVEV (reference sequence). CDR3 coding DNA: TGTGCCAGCAGTTTACTAGCGGAGAGCTACGAGCAGTACTTC. It specifies CASSLLAESYEQYF.

J is TRBJ1-2 and V is TRBV6-1; D uncertain. The germline V gene has CDR1 MNHNS and CDR2 SASEGT. CDR3 length: 13 amino acids. Deletions cut 6 bases from V and 4 bases from J, with 12 bases between. CDR3: CASRQPVSYGYTF. The CDR3 DNA is TGTGCCAGCAGACAGCCAGTTTCCTATGGCTACACCTTC.

The chain has TRBV4-2 and TRBJ2-3, with 8 bases aligning to TRBD1. The CDR3 runs to 18 residues. V was clipped by 1 base and J by 6 bases; unmatched bases: 15. Germline assignment: CDR1 LGHNA and CDR2 YNFKEQ. The CDR3 nucleotides are TGTGCCAGCAGCCAAGCCAGGACGGGACAGGCATTCTGGGATACGCAGTATTTT. This translates into CASSQARTGQAFWDTQYF.

V and J are TRBV5-6 and TRBJ1-2; D not certain. CDR1 is SGHDT and CDR2 is YYEEEE in the germline V gene. The CDR3 consists of 14 residues. V was cut by 6 bases and J by 2 bases, with 14 bases left in between. The CDR3 sequence is CASISLRGNYGYTF. Written as DNA, the CDR3 is TGTGCCAGCATTTCCTTAAGAGGGAACTATGGCTACACCTTC.